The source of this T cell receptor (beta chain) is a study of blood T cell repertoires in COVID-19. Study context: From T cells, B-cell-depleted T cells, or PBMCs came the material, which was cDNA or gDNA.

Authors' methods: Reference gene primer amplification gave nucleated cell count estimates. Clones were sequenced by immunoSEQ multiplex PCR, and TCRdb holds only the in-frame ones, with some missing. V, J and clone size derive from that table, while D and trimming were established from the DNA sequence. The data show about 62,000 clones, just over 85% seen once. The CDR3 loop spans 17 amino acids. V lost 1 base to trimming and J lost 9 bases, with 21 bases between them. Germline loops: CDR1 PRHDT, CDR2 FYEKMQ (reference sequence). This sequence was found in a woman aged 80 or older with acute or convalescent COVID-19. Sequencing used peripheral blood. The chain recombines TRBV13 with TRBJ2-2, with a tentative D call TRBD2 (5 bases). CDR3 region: CASSLAPGGFSARELFF. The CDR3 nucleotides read TGTGCCAGCAGCTTAGCCCCGGGCGGGTTTTCAGCCCGGGAGCTGTTTTTT.